Listed below are T cell receptor beta chains from one sample, sequenced in a study of vaccination and CD4 T cells after COVID-19. These receptors have no known antigen. TCRdb ran MiXCR on the PCR reads and lists one entry per CDR3 protein. The table has roughly 19,000 distinct CDR3 sequences, approximately 50% seen once. This specimen consisted of CD4+ T cells from blood, cultured in vitro, obtained before SARS-CoV-2 vaccination. The receptors were gathered from a human donor who had recovered from COVID-19. CDR3s include the opening cysteine and the closing phenylalanine or tryptophan. The D gene is left open where the match is weak. A clone size is listed for some rows: how often the clone was seen (once, few, many), or a class if it is expanded.

v_call,j_call,clone_size,d_call,cdr3_nt,cdr3_aa
TRBV20-1,TRBJ2-5,few,TRBD2,TGCAGTGCTAGAGTTTCGAGGCTAGCGGGAGGGCTGGGGGGAGAGACCCAGTACTTC,CSARVSRLAGGLGGETQYF
TRBV6-4,TRBJ1-2,large,NA,TGTGCCACCATCCACGAGGACGGGGGGACTAACTATGGCTACACCTTC,CATIHEDGGTNYGYTF
TRBV20-1,TRBJ1-1,few,NA,TGCAGTGCTAGGGGGACCCCTAATACTGAAGCTTTCTTT,CSARGTPNTEAFF
TRBV18,TRBJ2-3,NA,NA,TGTGCCAGCTCTCCCCGGGGCACAGATACGCAGTATTTT,CASSPRGTDTQYF
TRBV25-1,TRBJ1-5,few,NA,TGTGCCAGCAGTGAAACAGCGGCCAATCAGCCCCAGCATTTT,CASSETAANQPQHF
TRBV19,TRBJ2-5,NA,NA,TGTGCCAGTAGTAGAGCTCCAGAAATACAAGAGACCCAGTACTTC,CASSRAPEIQETQYF
TRBV15,TRBJ2-1,NA,NA,TGTGCCACCAGCAGACGAGGGCCCAATGAGCAGTTCTTC,CATSRRGPNEQFF
TRBV7-8,TRBJ1-5,medium-sized,TRBD1,TGTGCCAGCAGCCTTAGCGGACAGGTGGGACAGCCCCAGCATTTT,CASSLSGQVGQPQHF
TRBV20-1,TRBJ2-7,NA,NA,TGCAGTGCTAATACCGGGGCGGGTCGTTGGAACGAGCGGTACTTC,CSANTGAGRWNERYF
TRBV20-1,TRBJ2-7,NA,NA,TGCAGTGCTCAACTAGGGGGGGGCCCTGACAAGCAGTACTTC,CSAQLGGGPDKQYF
TRBV5-8,TRBJ1-2,medium-sized,TRBD1,TGTGCCAGCAGCGACCGGGACAGTAGTGGCTACACCTTC,CASSDRDSSGYTF
TRBV6-2/TRBV6-3,TRBJ2-3,NA,TRBD1,TGTGCCAGCAGTCGACTGGACAGGGCGAAGAACACAGATACGCAGTATTTT,CASSRLDRAKNTDTQYF
TRBV7-9,TRBJ2-1,NA,NA,TGTGCCAGTTCAAGTGAGCAGTTCTTC,CASSSEQFF
TRBV20-1,TRBJ1-5,few,NA,TGCAGTGCTAGGCCCGCGGGCGGCAATCAGCCCCAGCATTTT,CSARPAGGNQPQHF
TRBV28,TRBJ2-7,NA,NA,TGTGCCAGCAGCCCGTCCTCCGGGACGAGGAGCTCCTACGAGCAGTACTTC,CASSPSSGTRSSYEQYF
TRBV12-3/TRBV12-4,TRBJ1-2,NA,TRBD1,TGTGCCAGCAGTTATGAAAACAGGGGGCGTTATGGCTACACCTTC,CASSYENRGRYGYTF
TRBV28,TRBJ2-3,NA,NA,TGTGCCAGCAGTTCCCCGGGAACAGATACGCAGTATTTT,CASSSPGTDTQYF
TRBV30,TRBJ1-1,NA,NA,TGTGCCGGACTCTTCAGGGAAACTGGTGAAGCTTTCTTT,CAGLFRETGEAFF
TRBV7-8,TRBJ1-2,NA,NA,TGTGCCAGCAGCCTCGAATTCCTTGACAGGCGGAGGAACTATGGCTACACCTTC,CASSLEFLDRRRNYGYTF
TRBV28,TRBJ1-5,few,NA,TGTGCCAGCACCACACCCTCTGGGGGGGTCCAGCCCCAGCATTTT,CASTTPSGGVQPQHF